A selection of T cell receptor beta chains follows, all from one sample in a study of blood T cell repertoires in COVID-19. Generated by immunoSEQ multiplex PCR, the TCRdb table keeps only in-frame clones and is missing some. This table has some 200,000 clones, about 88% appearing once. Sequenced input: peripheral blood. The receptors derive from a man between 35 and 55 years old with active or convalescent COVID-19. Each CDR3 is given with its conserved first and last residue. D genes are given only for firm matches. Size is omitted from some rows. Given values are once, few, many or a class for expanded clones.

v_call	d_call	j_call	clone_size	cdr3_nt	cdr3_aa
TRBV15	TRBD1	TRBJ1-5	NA	TGTGCCACCCGAACAGGGGATACTGATCAGCCCCAGCATTTT	CATRTGDTDQPQHF
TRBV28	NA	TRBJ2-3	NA	TGTGCCAGCAGTTTACGGTCTGCGGGAACCAGCACAGATACGCAGTATTTT	CASSLRSAGTSTDTQYF
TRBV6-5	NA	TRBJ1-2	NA	TGTGCCAGCAGTACCGTACAGGTTAACTATGGCTACACCTTC	CASSTVQVNYGYTF
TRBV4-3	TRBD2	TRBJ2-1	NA	TGCGCCAGCAGCTTAATGACTAGCGGAGCTTACAATGAGCAGTTCTTC	CASSLMTSGAYNEQFF
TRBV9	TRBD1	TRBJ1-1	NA	TGTGCCAGCAGCGTAAGCGGGACAGGGGGCTATACTGAAGCTTTCTTT	CASSVSGTGGYTEAFF
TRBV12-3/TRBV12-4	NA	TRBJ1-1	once	TGTGCCAGCAGTTTCCCGGACACTGAAGCTTTCTTT	CASSFPDTEAFF
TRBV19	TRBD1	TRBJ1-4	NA	TGTGCCAGTACTCCGGACAGGAGTAATAGGAAACTGTTTTTT	CASTPDRSNRKLFF
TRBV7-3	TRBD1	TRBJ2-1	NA	TGTGCCAGCAGCCCTATTAGGACAGGGATCAATGAGCAGTTCTTC	CASSPIRTGINEQFF
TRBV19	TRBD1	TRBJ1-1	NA	TGTGCCAGTAGGGGAAGGGGGCATGAAGGGGGCCGTGAAACTGAAGCTTTCTTT	CASRGRGHEGGRETEAFF
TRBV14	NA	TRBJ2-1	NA	TGTGCCAGCAGCCAAGCCCTCGGCGGGGAGCAGTTCTTC	CASSQALGGEQFF
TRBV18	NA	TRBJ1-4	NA	TGTGCCAGCTCACTACGAAGGGGCGGGGAGGCTGAAAAACTGTTTTTT	CASSLRRGGEAEKLFF
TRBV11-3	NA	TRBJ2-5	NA	TGTGCCAGCAGCTTAGATCGTCGTAGAGGGGAGACCCAGTACTTC	CASSLDRRRGETQYF
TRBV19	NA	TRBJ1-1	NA	TGTGCCAGTAGTATTAAATCGAACACTGAAGCTTTCTTT	CASSIKSNTEAFF
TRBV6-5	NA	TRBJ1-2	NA	TGTGCCAGCAGTTACCAGCCGACAGCTAACTATGGCTACACCTTC	CASSYQPTANYGYTF
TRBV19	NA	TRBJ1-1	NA	TGTGCCAGTATAATGGGGGGAACTGAAGCTTTCTTT	CASIMGGTEAFF
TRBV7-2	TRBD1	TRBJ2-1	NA	TGTGCCAGCCTAAAAAACAGGGGGATCAGCTCCTACAATGAGCAGTTCTTC	CASLKNRGISSYNEQFF
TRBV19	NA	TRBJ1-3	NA	TGTGCCAGTAGAGGGACATCCGGAAACACCATATATTTT	CASRGTSGNTIYF
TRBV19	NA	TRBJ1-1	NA	TGTGCCACCCACTTCGAAACTGAAGCTTTCTTT	CATHFETEAFF
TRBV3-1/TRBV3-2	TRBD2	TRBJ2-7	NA	TGTGCCAGCAGCCATTGGGGCGGGGGGTCCTACGAGCAGTACTTC	CASSHWGGGSYEQYF
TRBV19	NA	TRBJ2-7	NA	TGTGCCAGTAGTAGGGGGGAGGACTACGAGCAGTACTTC	CASSRGEDYEQYF
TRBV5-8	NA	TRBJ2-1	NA	TGTGCCAGCAGCTTGGGGAGGATCTCCTACAATGAGCAGTTCTTC	CASSLGRISYNEQFF
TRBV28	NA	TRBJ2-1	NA	TGTGCCAGCAGTTCCGGGGATGCCTACAATGAGCAGTTCTTC	CASSSGDAYNEQFF
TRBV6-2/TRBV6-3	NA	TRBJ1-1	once	TGTGCCAGCAGTTACCTGGGCTCCCTGAACACTGAAGCTTTCTTT	CASSYLGSLNTEAFF
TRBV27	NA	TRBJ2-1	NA	TGTGCCAGCTCCTCGCTACAGGTTAGGGGTGAGCAGTTCTTC	CASSSLQVRGEQFF
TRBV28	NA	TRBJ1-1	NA	TGTGCCAGCAGTCCCACAGGACGGAAAGAAGCTTTCTTT	CASSPTGRKEAFF
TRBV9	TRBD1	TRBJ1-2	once	TGTGCCAGCAGCCCAAGGTCGGGCAGGGGGCTTTATGGCTACACCTTC	CASSPRSGRGLYGYTF
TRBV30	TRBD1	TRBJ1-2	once	TGTGCCTGGAGTGCGTTGGGGACAGACTATGGCTACACCTTC	CAWSALGTDYGYTF
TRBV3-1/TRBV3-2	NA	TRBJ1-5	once	TGTGCCAGCAGCCAAGACAGCGGATACAATCAGCCCCAGCATTTT	CASSQDSGYNQPQHF
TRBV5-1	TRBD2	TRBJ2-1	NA	TGCGCCAGCAGCATTGGGACTAACAACGCCAATGAGCAGTTCTTC	CASSIGTNNANEQFF
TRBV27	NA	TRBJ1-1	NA	TGTGCCAGCAGTTTCCAGGGGCGTTGGGACACTGAAGCTTTCTTT	CASSFQGRWDTEAFF
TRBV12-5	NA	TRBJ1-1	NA	TGTGCTAGTGGTTTGGTGGTAGCTGGTCCCACTGAAGCTTTCTTT	CASGLVVAGPTEAFF
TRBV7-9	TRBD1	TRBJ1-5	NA	TGTGCCAGCAGCTCCGGGACAGGGTTGCAGCCCCAGCATTTT	CASSSGTGLQPQHF
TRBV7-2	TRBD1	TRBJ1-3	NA	TGTGCCACCTCGGACAGGGGCTCTGGAAACACCATATATTTT	CATSDRGSGNTIYF
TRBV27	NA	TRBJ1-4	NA	TGTGCCAGCAAACGATACTCGGTGCAGGGGAAATATCAGTCTAATGAAAAACTGTTTTTT	CASKRYSVQGKYQSNEKLFF
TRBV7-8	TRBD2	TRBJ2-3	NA	TGTGCCAGCAGCACAACAGCTCTAGCGGGAGAAAGAAGGGCGCAGTATTTT	CASSTTALAGERRAQYF
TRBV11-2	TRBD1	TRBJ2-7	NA	TGTGCCAGCAGCTTTCGGGGACAGGGGGTCTACGAGCAGTACTTC	CASSFRGQGVYEQYF
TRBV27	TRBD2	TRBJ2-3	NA	TGTGCCAGCAGTTTTGGGCTAGCGGGAGATACGCAGTATTTT	CASSFGLAGDTQYF
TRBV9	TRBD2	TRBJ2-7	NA	TGTGCCAGCAGCGGCCCTAGCGGGAGCTACGAGCAGTACTTC	CASSGPSGSYEQYF
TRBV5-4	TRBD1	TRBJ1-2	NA	TGTGCCAGCAGCTCCGGACAGGGGGCTTATGGCTACACCTTC	CASSSGQGAYGYTF
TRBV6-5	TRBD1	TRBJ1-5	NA	TGTGCCAGCAGAGGGGACAGTGACAATCAGCCCCAGCATTTT	CASRGDSDNQPQHF
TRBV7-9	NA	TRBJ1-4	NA	TGTGCCAGCAGCTTAGTATGGGCAGGGAATGAAAAACTGTTTTTT	CASSLVWAGNEKLFF
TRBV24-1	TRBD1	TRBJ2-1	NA	TGTGCCACCAGTGAGGGGACAGACGTCCCGCATGAGCAGTTCTTC	CATSEGTDVPHEQFF
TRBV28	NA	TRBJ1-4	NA	TGTGCCAGCACTTCACAGGGTCTGAAACTGTTTTTT	CASTSQGLKLFF
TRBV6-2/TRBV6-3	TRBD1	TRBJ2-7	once	TGTGCCAGCAGCACCGGGACAGGGGCCTACGAGCAGTACTTC	CASSTGTGAYEQYF
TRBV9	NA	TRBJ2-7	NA	TGTGCCAGCAGTTCGGGGGCCTACGAGCAGTACTTC	CASSSGAYEQYF
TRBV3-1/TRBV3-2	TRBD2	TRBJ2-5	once	TGTGCCAGCAGCCAAGTAGGGACTAGCGGGGGTGGGGAGACCCAGTACTTC	CASSQVGTSGGGETQYF
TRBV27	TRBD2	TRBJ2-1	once	TGTGCCAGCAGTTACACTCAAGCGGGAGGGCCCCTTGAGCAGTTCTTC	CASSYTQAGGPLEQFF
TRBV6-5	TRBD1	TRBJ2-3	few	TGTGCCAGCAGCGACAGGGGGGACACAGATACGCAGTATTTT	CASSDRGDTDTQYF
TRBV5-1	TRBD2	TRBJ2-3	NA	TGCGCCAGCAGCTTGGGAAGCGGGGGGGCAACAGATACGCAGTATTTT	CASSLGSGGATDTQYF
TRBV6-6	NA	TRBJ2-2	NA	TGTGCCAGCAGCCTCGCCGGGGAGCTGTTTTTT	CASSLAGELFF
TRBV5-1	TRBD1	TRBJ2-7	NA	TGCGCCAGCAGCCCGCAACAGGGGAACGAGCAGTACTTC	CASSPQQGNEQYF
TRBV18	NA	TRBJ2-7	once	TGTGCCAGCTCACCCGCGCTGGGAGGAGACGAGCAGTACTTC	CASSPALGGDEQYF
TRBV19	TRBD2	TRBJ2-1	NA	TGTGCCAGTAGTGCCTCTAGCGGGGGCCTTACCTACAATGAGCAGTTCTTC	CASSASSGGLTYNEQFF
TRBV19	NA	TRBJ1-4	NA	TGTGCCAGTAGGACCACAGGATCAACTAATGAAAAACTGTTTTTT	CASRTTGSTNEKLFF
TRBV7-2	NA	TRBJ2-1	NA	TGTGCCAGCAGCTTGGCCAGGGTCTACAATGAGCAGTTCTTC	CASSLARVYNEQFF
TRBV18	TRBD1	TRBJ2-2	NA	TGTGCCAGCTCGTCGGGACAGGCCAAACCCACCGGGGAGCTGTTTTTT	CASSSGQAKPTGELFF
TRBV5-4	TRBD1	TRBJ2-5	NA	TGTGCCAGCAGCCTAGGACAGGGGGGGACCCAGTACTTC	CASSLGQGGTQYF